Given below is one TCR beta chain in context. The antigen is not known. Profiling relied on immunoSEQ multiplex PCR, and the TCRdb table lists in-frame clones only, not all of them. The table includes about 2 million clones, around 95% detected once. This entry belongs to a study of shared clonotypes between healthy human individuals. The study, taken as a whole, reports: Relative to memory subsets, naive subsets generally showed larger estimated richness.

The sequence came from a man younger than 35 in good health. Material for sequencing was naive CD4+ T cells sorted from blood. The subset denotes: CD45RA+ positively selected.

The CDR3 DNA reads TGCGCCAGCAGCTCGACAGGGTTCCCACTCTTCACCGGGGAGCTGTTTTTT. It specifies CASSSTGFPLFTGELFF. The rearrangement links TRBV5-1 to TRBJ2-2, with 7 bases identical to TRBD1. The CDR3 is 17 residues long. The V and J ends lost 3 bases and 4 bases, in that order; junction bases with no gene match: 12. Germline V gene data show CDR1 as SGHRS and CDR2 as YFSETQ. Using reference TRBV5-1 and TRBJ2-2 for the parts outside the CDR3, the full variable domain is KAGVTQTPRYLIKTRGQQVTLSCSPISGHRSVSWYQQTPGQGLQFLFEYFSETQRNKGNFPGRFSGRQFSNSRSEMNVSTLELGDSALYLCASSSTGFPLFTGELFFGEGSRLTVL.